The 27 T cell receptor beta chains below come from one sample, sequenced in a study of shared clonotypes between healthy human individuals. Clones were read by immunoSEQ multiplex PCR, and TCRdb kept only the in-frame ones, dropping some. This table holds approximately 600,000 clones, about 95% found once. It was CD45RO-negative cells, positively selected for CCR7, that made up naive CD8 cells, with terminally differentiated effector memory CD45RA+ cells excluded. The specimen was naive CD8+ T cells sorted from blood. The receptors come from a woman under 40 in good health.

The rearrangement links TRBV6-1 to TRBJ2-7; D may be TRBD1 (5 bases). V was cut by 4 bases and J by 2 bases, with 12 bases left in between. This CDR3 contains 14 residues. The germline V gene encodes CDR1 MNHNS and CDR2 SASEGT. CDR3 nucleotides: TGTGCCAGCAGTGGGAGACAGAATCCCTACGAGCAGTACTTC. Residues: CASSGRQNPYEQYF.

A note on this clone: Other DNA sequences in the same sample also yield this CDR3. This chain uses TRBV27 with TRBJ2-7, with a tentative D call TRBD1 (7 bases). Germline CDR1 MNHEY, CDR2 SMNVEV (reference sequence). This CDR3 is 12 amino acids long. V lost 5 bases and J lost 7, with 12 bases in between. In nucleotides, the CDR3 is TGTGCCAGCAGTGACAGGGCGGGGGAGCAGTACTTC. It is translated as CASSDRAGEQYF.

This clone is a singleton in its sample. The chain joins TRBV11-2 to TRBJ2-3; D gene uncertain. Germline CDR1 is SGHAT and CDR2 is FQNNGV. V lost 0 bases and J lost 2, with 3 bases in between. The CDR3 is 13 amino acids. The CDR3 DNA reads TGTGCCAGCAGCTTAGATTACACAGATACGCAGTATTTT. Translation: CASSLDYTDTQYF.

This clone occurred once. The chain combines TRBV30 with TRBJ2-7, with D tentatively TRBD1 (6 bases). V lost 3 bases and J 2 bases, leaving 17 bases between the germline ends. The CDR3 extends over 15 amino acids. From germline, CDR1 is GTSNPN and CDR2 SVGIG (reference sequence). This CDR3 reads CAWRPGGQSTYEQYF. The CDR3 DNA reads TGTGCCTGGAGGCCCGGCGGACAGTCCACCTACGAGCAGTACTTC.

The chain employs TRBV29-1 and TRBJ2-5; 8 positions match TRBD1. The CDR3 runs 12 residues. J was trimmed by 3 bases and V by 7 bases; bases with no gene match: 4. Germline values: CDR1 SQVTM, CDR2 ANQGSEA. CDR3 DNA: TGCAGCGCCGGACAGGGCGAAGAGACCCAGTACTTC. It translates to CSAGQGEETQYF.

This clone has only one observation. The genes are TRBV5-4 and TRBJ1-2, with D perhaps TRBD1 (5 bases). There are 14 residues in the CDR3. The ends were cut back, 4 bases at V and 8 bases at J, with 18 bases in the middle. The germline CDR1 and CDR2 sequences are SGHNT and YYREEE (reference sequence). CDR3 residues: CASSPLLGGDGYTF. For the CDR3, the DNA is TGTGCCAGCAGCCCCCTGCTCGGGGGAGACGGCTACACCTTC.

The chain combines TRBV4-1 with TRBJ2-2; weak D call: TRBD2 (5 bases). Trimming removed 1 base at V and 5 bases at J, with 14 bases between. Per germline, CDR1 MGHRA and CDR2 YSYEKL. The CDR3 is 16 amino acids. The CDR3 nucleotides are TGCGCCAGCAGCCAAGGAGGGATCGCACGGACCGGGGAGCTGTTTTTT. The encoded protein is CASSQGGIARTGELFF.

The chain combines TRBV27 with TRBJ1-2; D unclear. Trimming left V 3 bases short and J 8 bases short, with 16 bases between. The CDR3 extends over 14 amino acids. The V gene's germline CDR1 is MNHEY and CDR2 SMNVEV (reference sequence). The CDR3 bases are TGTGCCAGCAGTTTGGTTGGGGTTAATGGAGGCTACACCTTC. Its translation is CASSLVGVNGGYTF.

The chain employs TRBV6-6 and TRBJ1-2; no firm D call. The CDR3 sequence is 11 residues long. V lost 2 bases to trimming and J lost 6 bases, with 4 bases between them. Germline V gene sequence: CDR1 MNHNY, CDR2 SVGAGI (reference sequence). CDR3 coding DNA: TGTGCCAGCAGTTACGGTAATGGCTACACCTTC. Its protein is CASSYGNGYTF.

V is TRBV27 and J is TRBJ1-1; D is unclear. The CDR3 loop spans 16 amino acids. The V end lost 1 base, the J end lost 1 base, and 13 bases lay between the germline ends. Germline V lookup: CDR1 MNHEY, CDR2 SMNVEV (reference sequence). The CDR3 here is CASSLLRGGPNTEAFF. The CDR3 bases are TGTGCCAGCAGTTTATTACGGGGTGGCCCGAACACTGAAGCTTTCTTT.

About this clone itself: This same CDR3 is encoded by further DNA sequences in the sample. CDR3 sequence: CASSLASGSTDTQYF. Here the CDR3 DNA reads TGTGCCAGCAGCTTGGCTAGCGGGAGCACAGATACGCAGTATTTT. This rearrangement joins TRBV7-3 to TRBJ2-3; 8 nucleotides agree with TRBD2. Looked up from germline, CDR1 is SGHTA and CDR2 is FQGTGA. V lost 3 bases and J lost 0; bases outside the gene matches: 2. The CDR3 contains 15 residues.

The sample holds one count of this clone. In DNA form, the CDR3 reads TGTGCCATCAGTGAATGGGCAGACCCCATGAACACTGAAGCTTTCTTT. Translation gives CAISEWADPMNTEAFF. The chain has TRBV10-3 and TRBJ1-1; no reliable D call. This CDR3 region has 16 residues. Between the trimmed V and J ends, which lost 3 bases and 0 bases, there was a span of 14 bases. Per the germline V gene, CDR1 is ENHRY and CDR2 is SYGVKD.

This clone was seen only a few times. The chain carries TRBV19 and TRBJ1-1; 8 nucleotides agree with TRBD1. Germline loops: CDR1 LNHDA, CDR2 SQIVND (reference sequence). The CDR3 covers 14 residues. Unmatched junction bases numbered 6, after V lost 4 bases and J lost 5 bases. The CDR3 here is CASSTRTGRTEAFF. As DNA, the CDR3 is TGTGCCAGTAGTACCAGGACAGGGAGGACTGAAGCTTTCTTT.

The gene calls are TRBV5-1 and TRBJ2-7; TRBD2 might be the D (5 bases). The CDR3 extends over 13 amino acids. Germline-derived CDR1 and CDR2 are SGHRS and YFSETQ. Trimming cost V 4 bases and J 3 bases, with 11 bases left between them. This chain's CDR3 is CASSQMSGYEQYF. In DNA, the CDR3 is TGCGCCAGCAGCCAGATGAGCGGCTACGAGCAGTACTTC.

Remarks on this clone: This sample also contains other DNA sequences that code for the same CDR3. The V call is TRBV9, the J call TRBJ2-7; D unresolved. Germline V gene sequence: CDR1 SGDLS, CDR2 YYNGEE. The CDR3 sequence is 13 residues long. V was trimmed by 2 bases and J by 0 bases, leaving 6 bases between them. The CDR3 spells CASSVESSYEQYF. In DNA, the CDR3 is TGTGCCAGCAGCGTCGAGAGCTCCTACGAGCAGTACTTC.

This clone has just one count. Distinct nucleotide sequences in the sample also encode this CDR3. The V gene is TRBV28, the J gene TRBJ2-7; 7 nucleotides agree with TRBD2. V was pared by 3 bases and J by 6 bases, with 2 bases of the junction left unmatched. The CDR3 contains 12 residues. Germline V gives CDR1 MDHEN, CDR2 SYDVKM. CDR3 protein: CASSLRGSEQYF. As DNA, the CDR3 is TGTGCCAGCAGTTTGCGCGGGAGCGAGCAGTACTTC.

This clone has just one count. This chain links TRBV7-6 with TRBJ2-1; 9 nucleotides agree with TRBD1. Trimming took 1 base from V and 8 from J; bases not matched to a gene: 6. CDR1 and CDR2 (germline): SGHVS, FNYEAQ. The CDR3 is 15 amino acids. The DNA of the CDR3 is TGTGCCAGCAGCTTAGTTGGACAGGGGTCTGATGAGCAGTTCTTC. Amino acid sequence: CASSLVGQGSDEQFF.

The chain combines TRBV4-1 with TRBJ2-5, with D unclear. Gene TRBJ2-7 matches the end of the DNA better, so the J call may be wrong. Germline assignment: CDR1 MGHRA and CDR2 YSYEKL. This CDR3 spans 14 amino acids. The CDR3 protein is CASSQVEVGYEQYF. The CDR3 DNA reads as TGCGCCAGCAGCCAAGTAGAAGTTGGCTACGAGCAGTACTTC.

This clone was counted only a few times. This chain links TRBV7-9 with TRBJ2-7; D not certain. This CDR3 is built from 13 residues. The V and J ends lost 5 bases and 3 bases respectively, with 11 bases between them. From germline, CDR1 is SEHNR and CDR2 FQNEAQ (reference sequence). The CDR3 DNA reads TGTGCCAGCAGCCCCCGCAGCCGCTACGAGCAGTACTTC. This gives the protein CASSPRSRYEQYF.

This chain links TRBV4-1 with TRBJ1-1; D is unclear. The length of the CDR3 is 14 residues. Germline V CDR1 and CDR2: MGHRA, YSYEKL. V lost 8 bases, J lost 3 bases, and 16 bases lay in between. CDR3 residues: CASGLPAAYTEAFF. DNA of the CDR3: TGCGCCAGCGGCCTGCCTGCGGCGTACACTGAAGCTTTCTTT.

The chain links TRBV6-5 to TRBJ2-7; D is undetermined. Deletions cut 3 bases from V and 2 bases from J, with 11 bases between. CDR1 is MNHEY, CDR2 SVGAGI, per germline. CDR3 length equals 14 residues. The CDR3 nucleotides read TGTGCCAGCAGTTATAGAGGAAACCCCTACGAGCAGTACTTC. Translated, it gives CASSYRGNPYEQYF.

For this clone: Other DNA sequences in this sample translate to the same CDR3. V usage is TRBV4-2 and J usage is TRBJ2-3; D is unclear. Germline-derived CDR1 and CDR2 are LGHNA and YNFKEQ. This CDR3 region has 12 residues. Trimming removed 3 bases from V and 5 bases from J, with 6 bases in between. The CDR3 sequence is CASSQGGDTQYF. The CDR3 DNA reads as TGTGCCAGCAGCCAGGGCGGAGATACGCAGTATTTT.

The chain links TRBV6-5 to TRBJ1-1; D unresolved. The CDR3 runs to 13 residues. Germline CDR1 is MNHEY and CDR2 is SVGAGI. The germline V and J ends were trimmed by 5 bases and 0 bases, with 7 bases remaining between them. The CDR3 loop is CASSLQLNTEAFF. CDR3 coding DNA: TGTGCCAGCAGTCTCCAGTTGAACACTGAAGCTTTCTTT.

The chain joins TRBV5-8 to TRBJ2-7; a possible D gene is TRBD2 (6 bases). CDR3 size: 14 residues. CDR1 and CDR2 (germline): SGHTS, YDEGEE. V dropped 7 bases and J dropped 2 bases, with 16 bases sitting between them. This chain's CDR3 is CASAVLGGTYEQYF. CDR3 nucleotides: TGTGCCAGCGCTGTTTTGGGGGGAACCTACGAGCAGTACTTC.

CDR3 sequence (DNA): TGCAGCGTTGAAGTTGGGTCCGGGGAGCTGTTTTTT. Amino acid sequence: CSVEVGSGELFF. The rearrangement uses TRBV29-1 and TRBJ2-2; D is unclear. The CDR3 is made up of 12 amino acids. CDR1 is SQVTM, CDR2 ANQGSEA, per germline. The ends were cut back, 1 base at V and 6 bases at J, with 6 bases in the middle.

This sequence joins TRBV27 and TRBJ2-3; D is possibly TRBD2 (5 bases). Germline CDR1 reads MNHEY; CDR2 reads SMNVEV (reference sequence). V lost 2 bases to trimming and J lost 10 bases, with 13 bases between them. The CDR3 is 13 amino acids. The CDR3: CASSLPPGGSQYF. The CDR3 DNA sequence: TGTGCCAGCAGTTTACCTCCGGGCGGGTCGCAGTATTTT.

The rearrangement uses TRBV28 and TRBJ1-6; D not certain. Between the trimmed V and J ends, which lost 7 bases and 6 bases, there was a span of 10 bases. CDR1 and CDR2 (germline): MDHEN, SYDVKM. This CDR3 has 13 amino acids. This CDR3 reads CASNLGFNSPLHF. The CDR3 DNA reads TGTGCCAGCAACTTGGGGTTTAATTCACCCCTCCACTTT.